This T cell receptor (beta chain) comes out of a study of blood T cell repertoires in COVID-19. TCRdb's table, derived via immunoSEQ multiplex PCR, lists solely in-frame clones and lacks some. The repertoire includes about 69,000 clones, roughly 79% of them detected once, and 16% sits in the top ten. Trimming shortened V by 1 base and J by 1 base, and 8 bases separated the two germline ends. The CDR3 is 14 residues long. Germline CDR1 SGHNT, CDR2 YYREEE (reference sequence). The chain uses TRBV5-4 and TRBJ1-1, with D possibly TRBD1 on 5 matching bases. Material for sequencing was peripheral blood. The origin of this receptor is a man aged 55 to 69 with acute or convalescent COVID-19. Here the CDR3 DNA reads TGTGCCAGCAGCTTGACGACAGCGAACACTGAAGCTTTCTTT. Translating gives CASSLTTANTEAFF.